Below are 14 T cell receptor beta chains sequenced from a single sample in a study of T-cell memory formation after mild COVID-19. TCRdb independently ran MiXCR on the 5' RACE reads; one entry per CDR3 protein. The data show about 450,000 distinct CDR3 sequences, 20% to 25% seen once. Sequenced: PBMCs or a T cell subset sorted from them (not recorded which). The origin of the receptors is an adult woman who had mild COVID-19 (a few samples of this study predate the infection). Cell type and time point are not known.

The rearrangement uses TRBV21-1 and TRBJ1-2; the table's D call, TRBD1, has no DNA check behind it. TRBV21-1 represents a pseudogene. The CDR3 is 14 amino acids. The DNA of the CDR3 is TGTGCCAGCAGCAAAGACGTCAGGGACTATGGCTACACCTTC. As protein: CASSKDVRDYGYTF.

V is TRBV24-1 and J is TRBJ2-5; D possibly corresponds to TRBD2 (6 bases). Germline CDR1 and CDR2: KGHDR and SFDVKD. The ends were cut back, 9 bases at V and 4 bases at J, with 20 bases in the middle. This CDR3 comprises 15 residues. The CDR3: CATASREALGETQYF. The DNA for the CDR3 is TGTGCCACCGCCTCGAGGGAGGCCCTGGGAGAGACCCAGTACTTC.

This clonotype was seen a few times. This sequence joins TRBV6-2 or TRBV6-3 and TRBJ2-1; 9 bases are shared with TRBD2. V shed 6 bases, J shed 8 bases, and the junction held 5 bases outside the gene matches. There are 13 residues in the CDR3. Germline assignment: CDR1 MNHEY and CDR2 SVGEGT. CDR3 in DNA: TGTGCCAGCAGGGTAGCGGGAGTATATGAGCAGTTCTTC. Its protein product is CASRVAGVYEQFF.

The chain is built from TRBV12-3 or TRBV12-4 and TRBJ1-5; tentative D call: TRBD1 (6 bases). The CDR3 extends over 18 amino acids. Trimming stripped 1 base from V and 0 bases from J, with 16 bases between. The CDR3 DNA is TGTGCCAGCAGTTTAGGATTTCGTGGGGGCAGTAGCAATCAGCCCCAGCATTTT. Encoded protein: CASSLGFRGGSSNQPQHF.

The V call is TRBV12-3 or TRBV12-4, the J call TRBJ2-1; TRBD2 aligns across 11 bases. The ends lost 4 bases at V and 5 bases at J; junction bases unmatched: 19. CDR3 length: 20 residues. In DNA form, the CDR3 reads TGTGCCAGCAGTTCCAGACCGGGACTAGCGGCCTCTCGAGTGGACAATGAGCAGTTCTTC. Translated, it gives CASSSRPGLAASRVDNEQFF.

The rearrangement joins TRBV29-1 to TRBJ2-7; 8 bases agree with TRBD1. With 5 bases clipped from V and 7 bases from J, the junction kept 13 bases outside the gene matches. The CDR3 has 14 residues. Per germline, CDR1 SQVTM and CDR2 ANQGSEA. CDR3 sequence (DNA): TGCAGCGTTTCCTTAGGGACAGGAGAGGGAGAGCAGTACTTC. Protein product: CSVSLGTGEGEQYF.

The sample holds a few counts of this clonotype. The chain links TRBV12-3 or TRBV12-4 to TRBJ2-5; 8 nucleotides match TRBD1. J lost 2 bases, V lost 3 bases, and 5 bases had no gene match. The CDR3 consists of 15 residues. CDR3 coding DNA: TGTGCCAGCAGTTTTCGGACAGGGCGGCAAGAGACCCAGTACTTC. Its translation: CASSFRTGRQETQYF.

The J gene is TRBJ2-1, the V gene TRBV7-3, with 11 bases matching TRBD2. The CDR3 extends over 15 amino acids. The V segment lost 8 bases and the J segment 6 bases; nucleotides outside the gene matches: 9. Germline CDR1 SGHTA, CDR2 FQGTGA. Here the CDR3 DNA reads TGTGCCAGCGGTTCGGGACTAGCGGAAATCAATGAGCAGTTCTTC. It yields the protein CASGSGLAEINEQFF.

This clonotype was found once. CDR3 residues: CSAATRGSGDYGYTF. The CDR3 region has the DNA TGCAGCGCAGCCACAAGGGGGAGCGGGGACTATGGCTACACCTTC. V usage is TRBV29-1 and J usage is TRBJ1-2; a weak D match, TRBD1 (6 bases). The length of the CDR3 is 15 residues. V lost 7 bases to trimming and J lost 3 bases, with 21 bases between them. CDR1 SQVTM and CDR2 ANQGSEA come from the germline V gene.

This chain connects TRBV20-1 to TRBJ2-5, with 8 bases identical to TRBD1. The CDR3 is 12 amino acids. In germline, CDR1 is DFQATT, CDR2 SNEGSKA (reference sequence). V was clipped by 6 bases and J by 5 bases; unmatched bases: 5. Here the CDR3 DNA reads TGCAGTGCAAGGACAGGGAAGGAGACCCAGTACTTC. Translation gives CSARTGKETQYF.

This clonotype has a handful of counts. The chain combines TRBV7-9 with TRBJ2-7; the D is unclear. Trimming cost V 10 bases and J 2 bases, with 3 bases left between them. The CDR3 has 9 amino acids. The germline V gene has CDR1 SEHNR and CDR2 FQNEAQ (reference sequence). The CDR3 sequence: CATPYEQYF. DNA of the CDR3: TGTGCCACCCCCTACGAGCAGTACTTC.

This clonotype was observed a handful of times. The chain carries TRBV9 and TRBJ2-1; perhaps TRBD2 as D (6 bases). Trimming removed 4 bases from V and 9 bases from J, with 17 bases in between. CDR1 is SGDLS and CDR2 is YYNGEE in the germline V gene. There are 14 residues in the CDR3. The CDR3 spells CASSPGLESSEQFF. The CDR3 DNA follows: TGTGCCAGCAGCCCGGGACTTGAAAGTAGTGAGCAGTTCTTC.

The chain combines TRBV7-8 with TRBJ2-3; 11 nucleotides match TRBD2. V gave up 0 bases and J gave up 2 bases; unmatched junction bases: 4. CDR1 is SGHVS and CDR2 is FQNEAQ in the germline V gene. This CDR3 is built from 17 residues. As DNA, the CDR3 is TGTGCCAGCAGCTTAGCCCGACTAGCGGGACCCACAGATACGCAGTATTTT. Its protein is CASSLARLAGPTDTQYF.

This chain uses TRBV12-3 or TRBV12-4 with TRBJ2-2; D is ambiguous. The V and J ends lost 4 bases and 7 bases respectively, with 7 bases between them. CDR3 length equals 12 residues. The CDR3 sequence is CASSSLFGELFF. CDR3 nucleotide sequence: TGTGCCAGCAGTTCCTTGTTCGGGGAGCTGTTTTTT.